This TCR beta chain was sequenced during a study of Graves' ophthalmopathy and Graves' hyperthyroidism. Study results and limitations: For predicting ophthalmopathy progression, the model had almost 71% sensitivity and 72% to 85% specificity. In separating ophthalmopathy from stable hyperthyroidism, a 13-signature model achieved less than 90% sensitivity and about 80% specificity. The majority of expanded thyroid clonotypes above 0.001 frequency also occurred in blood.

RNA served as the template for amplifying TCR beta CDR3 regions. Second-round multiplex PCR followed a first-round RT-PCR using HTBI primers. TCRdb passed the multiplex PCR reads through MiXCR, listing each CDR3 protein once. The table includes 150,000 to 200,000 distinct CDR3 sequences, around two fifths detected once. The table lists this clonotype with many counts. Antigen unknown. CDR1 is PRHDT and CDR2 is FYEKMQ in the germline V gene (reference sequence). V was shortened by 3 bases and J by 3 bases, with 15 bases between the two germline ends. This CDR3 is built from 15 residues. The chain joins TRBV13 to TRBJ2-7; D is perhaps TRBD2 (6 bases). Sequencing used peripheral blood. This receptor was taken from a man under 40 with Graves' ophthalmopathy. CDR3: CASSLGSGGDYEQYF. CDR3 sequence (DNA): TGTGCCAGCAGCTTGGGTAGCGGAGGGGACTACGAGCAGTACTTC.